These 26 T cell receptor beta chains were sequenced from one sample in a study of cytomegalovirus exposure and HLA in healthy donors. Primers for the PCR totalled 60 Vbeta and 13 Jbeta. Produced via immunoSEQ multiplex PCR; TCRdb's table is partial and in-frame only. Of approximately 100,000 clones in the sample, roughly 78% were seen once. Sequencing was carried out using PBMCs. The source is a woman in her thirties or forties in good health and CMV-seronegative.

This clone was seen a handful of times. V is TRBV12-5 and J is TRBJ2-1; TRBD2 matches at 10 bases. Per the germline V gene, CDR1 is LGHNT and CDR2 is FRNRAP. V was pared by 5 bases and J by 6 bases, with 4 bases of the junction left unmatched. This CDR3 contains 14 residues. Written as DNA, the CDR3 is TGTGCTAGTGGTGGCGGGACTAGCGTCAATGAGCAGTTCTTC. It is translated as CASGGGTSVNEQFF. Based on the CDR3 plus reference TRBV12-5 and TRBJ2-1, the full variable domain is DARVTQTPRHKVTEMGQEVTMRCQPILGHNTVFWYRQTMMQGLELLAYFRNRAPLDDSGMPKDRFSAEMPDATLATLKIQPSEPRDSAVYFCASGGGTSVNEQFFGPGTRLTVL.

This clone has a handful of counts. The rearrangement links TRBV2 to TRBJ2-7; D gene unclear. Germline CDR1 is SNHLY and CDR2 is FYNNEI. V was pared by 4 bases and J by 0 bases, with 10 bases between. The CDR3 sequence is 14 residues long. The CDR3 nucleotides read TGTGCCAGCAGTGTATCCGAGATCTCCTACGAGCAGTACTTC. Protein sequence: CASSVSEISYEQYF.

The chain has TRBV4-3 and TRBJ2-7, with D maybe TRBD1 (6 bases). This CDR3 is built from 15 residues. V was trimmed by 0 bases and J by 2 bases, leaving 11 bases between them. CDR1 and CDR2 (germline): LGHNA, YSLEER. The CDR3: CASSQEDRIAYEQYF. The CDR3 DNA follows: TGCGCCAGCAGCCAAGAAGACAGGATAGCCTACGAGCAGTACTTC.

V usage is TRBV10-3 and J usage is TRBJ2-3; 12 nucleotides line up with TRBD2. V trimming: 4 bases; J trimming: 0 bases; junction bases outside the gene matches: 5. Germline CDR1 is ENHRY and CDR2 is SYGVKD. This CDR3 spans 17 amino acids. The chain's CDR3 is CAISGRTSGVSTDTQYF. DNA of the CDR3: TGTGCCATCAGTGGTCGGACTAGCGGGGTCAGCACAGATACGCAGTATTTT.

This chain links TRBV28 with TRBJ2-7, with 8 bases matching TRBD1. V gave up 10 bases and J gave up 6 bases; unmatched junction bases: 11. The length of the CDR3 is 13 residues. Germline lookup yields CDR1 MDHEN and CDR2 SYDVKM. The CDR3 region is CATFSSTGAEQYF. Written as DNA, the CDR3 is TGTGCCACCTTCTCGTCGACAGGGGCCGAGCAGTACTTC.

J is TRBJ1-1 and V is TRBV28, with TRBD1 as a possible D gene (5 bases). The CDR3 sequence is 13 residues long. Trimming removed 6 bases from V and 3 bases from J, with 11 bases in between. Germline lookup yields CDR1 MDHEN and CDR2 SYDVKM. The chain's CDR3 is CASRGSGDTEAFF. The CDR3, as DNA: TGTGCCAGCAGGGGGTCGGGGGACACTGAAGCTTTCTTT.

The chain is built from TRBV7-9 and TRBJ2-7, with 7 positions matching TRBD2. Trimming cost V 2 bases and J 5 bases; bases outside gene matches: 18. CDR3 length: 18 amino acids. From germline, CDR1 is SEHNR and CDR2 FQNEAQ (reference sequence). CDR3 protein: CASSLTSSPGLHAHEQYF. The CDR3 DNA reads TGTGCCAGCAGCTTAACTTCCTCCCCGGGACTACATGCCCACGAGCAGTACTTC.

The chain joins TRBV7-9 to TRBJ2-5; 13 bases agree with TRBD2. This CDR3 has 16 amino acids. The V gene's germline CDR1 is SEHNR and CDR2 FQNEAQ (reference sequence). V gave up 1 base and J gave up 4 bases; unmatched junction bases: 3. CDR3 amino acids: CASSLVTSGGRETQYF. CDR3 sequence (DNA): TGTGCCAGCAGCTTAGTGACTAGCGGGGGGAGAGAGACCCAGTACTTC.

A few counts support this clone. The rearrangement joins TRBV4-1 to TRBJ2-2; 8 nucleotides align to TRBD1. This CDR3 region has 17 residues. With V trimmed by 0 bases and J by 4 bases, 7 bases remained unmatched. The germline CDR1 and CDR2 sequences are MGHRA and YSYEKL. The CDR3 reads CASSQEGQGGPTGELFF. Written as DNA, the CDR3 is TGCGCCAGCAGCCAAGAAGGACAGGGCGGCCCCACCGGGGAGCTGTTTTTT.

The chain uses TRBV7-8 and TRBJ1-4; no clear D gene. V lost 5 bases and J 3 bases, leaving 7 bases between the germline ends. The V gene's germline CDR1 is SGHVS and CDR2 FQNEAQ. This CDR3 contains 13 residues. In nucleotides, the CDR3 is TGTGCCAGCAGCACCCGGTCTAATGAAAAACTGTTTTTT. Translation gives CASSTRSNEKLFF.

This rearrangement joins TRBV6-4 to TRBJ2-2; possible D gene TRBD2, 5 bases. Trimming removed 0 bases from V and 6 bases from J, with 8 bases in between. CDR3 length: 14 residues. Germline CDR1 reads MRHNA; CDR2 reads SNTAGT. The CDR3 sequence is CASSDSPGSGELFF. DNA for the CDR3: TGTGCCAGCAGTGACTCTCCGGGGTCCGGGGAGCTGTTTTTT.

The rearrangement joins TRBV5-4 to TRBJ2-3, with D possibly being TRBD2 (6 bases). The CDR3 loop spans 13 amino acids. Germline V gene sequence: CDR1 SGHNT, CDR2 YYREEE (reference sequence). V lost 4 bases, J lost 2 bases, and 8 bases lay in between. This chain's CDR3 is CASSPRDTDTQYF. The CDR3 nucleotides are TGTGCCAGCAGCCCGCGGGACACAGATACGCAGTATTTT.

This clone was seen only once. The V call is TRBV6-1, the J call TRBJ1-4; the match to TRBD1 covers 7 bases. V lost 4 bases to trimming and J lost 8 bases; unmatched junction nucleotides: 7. This CDR3 spans 14 amino acids. CDR1 MNHNS and CDR2 SASEGT come from the germline V gene. CDR3 sequence: CASSAGGRAEKLFF. Here the CDR3 DNA reads TGTGCCAGCAGTGCAGGGGGAAGGGCGGAAAAACTGTTTTTT.

With respect to this clone: Different DNA sequences within this sample yield the same CDR3. This chain links TRBV9 with TRBJ1-1; D is unresolved. The CDR3 contains 12 residues. The V and J ends lost 0 bases and 3 bases respectively, with 3 bases between them. CDR1 and CDR2 (germline): SGDLS, YYNGEE. CDR3: CASSVADTEAFF. CDR3 nucleotides: TGTGCCAGCAGCGTAGCGGACACTGAAGCTTTCTTT.

V is TRBV5-1 and J is TRBJ2-6, with D possibly being TRBD1 (6 bases). V lost 3 bases and J lost 2, with 12 bases in between. The CDR3 sequence is 16 residues long. Germline V gene data show CDR1 as SGHRS and CDR2 as YFSETQ. CDR3 sequence (DNA): TGCGCCAGCAGCTCGGCGACAGGCGCTGGGGCCAACGTCCTGACTTTC. This sequence encodes CASSSATGAGANVLTF.

Only one count was recorded for this clone. This chain joins TRBV7-2 and TRBJ2-1; D remains ambiguous. V was shortened by 6 bases and J by 5 bases, with 5 bases between the two germline ends. This CDR3 contains 11 residues. The germline V gene encodes CDR1 SGHTA and CDR2 FQGNSA. CDR3 coding DNA: TGTGCCAGCAGATATAACAATGAGCAGTTCTTC. Translated: CASRYNNEQFF.

The chain couples TRBV18 to TRBJ1-4; perhaps TRBD1 as D (5 bases). Trimming stripped 3 bases from V and 2 bases from J, with 19 bases between. Germline CDR1 KGHSH, CDR2 LQKENI. CDR3 length equals 18 residues. In DNA, the CDR3 is TGTGCCAGCTCACCGACTCCAGCGGGGGTACGGACTAATGAAAAACTGTTTTTT. Translating gives CASSPTPAGVRTNEKLFF.

The gene calls are TRBV4-3 and TRBJ2-3; D may be TRBD2 (6 bases). CDR3 size: 19 residues. Germline values: CDR1 LGHNA, CDR2 YSLEER. Trimming left V 0 bases short and J 2 bases short, with 21 bases between. CDR3 in DNA: TGCGCCAGCAGCCAAGATTTAGGTCCTATGGGGGGTAACACAGATACGCAGTATTTT. Amino acid sequence: CASSQDLGPMGGNTDTQYF.

This clone was detected only a few times. The rearrangement joins TRBV13 to TRBJ2-3; the match to TRBD2 covers 8 bases. Germline V lookup: CDR1 PRHDT, CDR2 FYEKMQ (reference sequence). The CDR3 spans 15 residues. Trimming cost V 3 bases and J 1 base; bases outside gene matches: 3. The DNA for the CDR3 is TGTGCCAGCAGCTTCCGGGAGGGTGGCACAGATACGCAGTATTTT. Translated: CASSFREGGTDTQYF. The variable domain in full, completed from reference TRBV13 and TRBJ2-3, reads AAGVIQSPRHLIKEKRETATLKCYPIPRHDTVYWYQQGPGQDPQFLISFYEKMQSDKGSIPDRFSAQQFSDYHSELNMSSLELGDSALYFCASSFREGGTDTQYFGPGTRLTVL.

The rearrangement uses TRBV6-5 and TRBJ2-7, with 9 bases aligning to TRBD1. The CDR3 has 14 residues. Trimming removed 6 bases from V and 4 bases from J; junction bases left unmatched: 7. CDR1 is MNHEY and CDR2 is SVGAGI in the germline V gene. The chain's CDR3 is CASSLGQGRYEQYF. As DNA, the CDR3 is TGTGCCAGCAGCTTAGGACAGGGGAGATACGAGCAGTACTTC.

The J gene is TRBJ2-7, the V gene TRBV5-4; 8 nucleotides line up with TRBD2. The CDR3 extends over 13 amino acids. The germline V gene encodes CDR1 SGHNT and CDR2 YYREEE (reference sequence). The J segment lost 6 bases and the V segment lost 5 bases, leaving 7 bases of the junction unmatched. The CDR3 loop is CASSRGLAFEQYF. For the CDR3, the DNA is TGTGCCAGCAGTCGAGGACTAGCTTTCGAGCAGTACTTC.

The genes are TRBV7-9 and TRBJ2-2, with TRBD1 matching 10 bases. The CDR3 length is 18 residues. CDR1 is SEHNR and CDR2 is FQNEAQ in the germline V gene (reference sequence). Trimming removed 4 bases from V and 1 base from J; junction bases left unmatched: 9. The CDR3 loop reads CASSSDRGKLVNTGELFF. The CDR3 region has the DNA TGTGCCAGCAGCTCGGACAGGGGGAAACTCGTGAACACCGGGGAGCTGTTTTTT.

The chain employs TRBV6-5 and TRBJ1-2; 8 bases line up with TRBD1. The junction had 8 bases not matched to a gene; V was cut back by 6 bases and J by 2 bases. CDR1 is MNHEY and CDR2 is SVGAGI in the germline V gene. The CDR3 is made up of 15 amino acids. The CDR3 DNA reads TGTGCCAGCAGGACGTCCCCAGGGGGCAACTATGGCTACACCTTC. This sequence encodes CASRTSPGGNYGYTF.

The rearrangement uses TRBV15 and TRBJ2-7; 10 bases agree with TRBD1. Per germline, CDR1 LNHNV and CDR2 YYDKDF (reference sequence). This CDR3 has 16 residues. With V trimmed by 2 bases and J by 2 bases, 6 bases remained unmatched. This CDR3 reads CATSRSATGGPYEQYF. CDR3 bases: TGTGCCACCAGCAGATCCGCGACAGGGGGCCCCTACGAGCAGTACTTC.

The V and J genes are TRBV5-6 and TRBJ1-1; 9 nucleotides agree with TRBD1. V trimming: 9 bases; J trimming: 4 bases; junction bases outside the gene matches: 4. In germline, CDR1 is SGHDT, CDR2 YYEEEE. The CDR3 length is 12 residues. CDR3 in DNA: TGTGCCACCCTGGACAGGGGCACTGAAGCTTTCTTT. Its protein is CATLDRGTEAFF.

The chain couples TRBV13 to TRBJ1-1; no firm D call. The CDR3 has 12 amino acids. Trimming removed 5 bases at V and 5 bases at J, with 9 bases between. Germline V gives CDR1 PRHDT, CDR2 FYEKMQ (reference sequence). The CDR3 spells CASSREGTEAFF. CDR3 DNA: TGTGCCAGCAGCCGGGAGGGAACTGAAGCTTTCTTT.